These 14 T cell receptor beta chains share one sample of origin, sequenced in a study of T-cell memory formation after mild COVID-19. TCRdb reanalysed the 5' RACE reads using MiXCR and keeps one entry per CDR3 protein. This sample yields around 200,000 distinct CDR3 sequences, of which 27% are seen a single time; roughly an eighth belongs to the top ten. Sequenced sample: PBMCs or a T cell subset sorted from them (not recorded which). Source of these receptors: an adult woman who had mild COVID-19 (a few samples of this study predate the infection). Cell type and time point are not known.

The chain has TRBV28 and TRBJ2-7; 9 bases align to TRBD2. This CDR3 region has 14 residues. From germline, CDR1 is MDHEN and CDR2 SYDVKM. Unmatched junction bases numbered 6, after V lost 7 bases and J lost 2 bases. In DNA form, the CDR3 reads TGTGCCAGCAACCTAGCGGGACAAACCTACGAGCAGTACTTC. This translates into CASNLAGQTYEQYF.

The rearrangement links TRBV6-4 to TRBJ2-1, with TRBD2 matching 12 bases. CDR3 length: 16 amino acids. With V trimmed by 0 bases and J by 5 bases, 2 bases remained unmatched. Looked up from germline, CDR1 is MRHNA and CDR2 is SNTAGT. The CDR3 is CASSDSTSGGHNEQFF. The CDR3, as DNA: TGTGCCAGCAGTGACTCTACTAGCGGGGGGCACAATGAGCAGTTCTTC.

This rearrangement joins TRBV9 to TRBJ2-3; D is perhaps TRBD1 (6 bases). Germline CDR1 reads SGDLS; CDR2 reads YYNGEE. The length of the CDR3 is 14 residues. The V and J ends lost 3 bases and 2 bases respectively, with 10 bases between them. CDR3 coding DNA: TGTGCCAGCAGCGGGGGGCGAAACACAGATACGCAGTATTTT. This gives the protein CASSGGRNTDTQYF. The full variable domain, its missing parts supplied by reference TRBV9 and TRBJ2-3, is DSGVTQTPKHLITATGQRVTLRCSPRSGDLSVYWYQQSLDQGLQFLIQYYNGEERAKGNILERFSAQQFPDLHSELNLSSLELGDSALYFCASSGGRNTDTQYFGPGTRLTVL.

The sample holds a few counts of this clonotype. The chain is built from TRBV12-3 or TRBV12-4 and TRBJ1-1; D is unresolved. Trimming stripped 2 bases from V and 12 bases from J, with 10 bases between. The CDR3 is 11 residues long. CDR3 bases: TGTGCCAGCAGTTTATTGGCAGTCCCTTTCTTT. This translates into CASSLLAVPFF.

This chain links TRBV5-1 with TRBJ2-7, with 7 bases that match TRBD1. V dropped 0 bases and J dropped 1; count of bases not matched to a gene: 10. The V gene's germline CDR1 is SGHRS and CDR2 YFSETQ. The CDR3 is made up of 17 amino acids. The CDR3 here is CASSLGWSGQESYEQYF. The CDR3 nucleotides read TGCGCCAGCAGCTTGGGTTGGTCTGGACAGGAGTCCTACGAGCAGTACTTC.

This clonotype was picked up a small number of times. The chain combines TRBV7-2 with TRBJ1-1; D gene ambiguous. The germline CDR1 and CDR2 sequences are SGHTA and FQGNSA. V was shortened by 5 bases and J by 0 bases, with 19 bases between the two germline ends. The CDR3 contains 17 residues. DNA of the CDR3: TGTGCCAGCAGCCCTTCAGCCTGGACGGGCATGAACACTGAAGCTTTCTTT. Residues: CASSPSAWTGMNTEAFF.

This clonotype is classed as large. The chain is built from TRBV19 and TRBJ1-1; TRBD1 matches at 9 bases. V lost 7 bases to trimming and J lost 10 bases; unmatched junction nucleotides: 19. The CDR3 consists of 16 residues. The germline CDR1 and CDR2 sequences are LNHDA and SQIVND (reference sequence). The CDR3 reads CASIGTGSRVSGGAFF. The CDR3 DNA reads TGTGCCAGTATCGGGACAGGGTCTCGAGTATCAGGGGGAGCTTTCTTT.

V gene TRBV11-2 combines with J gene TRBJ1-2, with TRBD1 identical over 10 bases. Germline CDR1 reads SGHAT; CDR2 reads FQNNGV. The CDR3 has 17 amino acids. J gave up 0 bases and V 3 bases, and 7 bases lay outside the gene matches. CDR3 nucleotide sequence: TGTGCCAGCAGCTTCGGGACAGGGGTATTAGCTAACTATGGCTACACCTTC. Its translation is CASSFGTGVLANYGYTF.

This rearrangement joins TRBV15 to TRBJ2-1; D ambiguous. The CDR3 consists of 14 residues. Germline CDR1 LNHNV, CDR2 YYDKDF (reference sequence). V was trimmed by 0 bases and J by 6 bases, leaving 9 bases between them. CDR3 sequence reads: CATSRDIGGNEQFF. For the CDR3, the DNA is TGTGCCACCAGCAGAGATATTGGCGGCAATGAGCAGTTCTTC.

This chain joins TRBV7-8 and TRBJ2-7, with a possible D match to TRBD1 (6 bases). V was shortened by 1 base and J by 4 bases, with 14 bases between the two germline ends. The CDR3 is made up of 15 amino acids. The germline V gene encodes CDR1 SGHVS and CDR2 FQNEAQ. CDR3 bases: TGTGCCAGCAGCTTAGAGGCAGGGGTAGGATACGAGCAGTACTTC. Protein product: CASSLEAGVGYEQYF.

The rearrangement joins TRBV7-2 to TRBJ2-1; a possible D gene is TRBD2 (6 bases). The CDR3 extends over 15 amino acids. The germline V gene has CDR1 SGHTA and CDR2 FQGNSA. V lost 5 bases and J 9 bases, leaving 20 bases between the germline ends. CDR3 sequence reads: CASSPWRLELGEQFF. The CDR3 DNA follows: TGTGCCAGCAGCCCATGGAGACTAGAATTGGGTGAGCAGTTCTTC.

The CDR3 spells CASSREYGVAGYEQFF. The CDR3 nucleotides are TGTGCCAGCAGCCGAGAGTACGGGGTAGCTGGCTATGAGCAGTTCTTC. The chain is built from TRBV7-7 and TRBJ2-1; TRBD2 is a possible D gene (5 bases). The V and J ends lost 5 bases and 8 bases respectively, with 22 bases between them. Germline assignment: CDR1 SSHAT and CDR2 FNYEAQ (reference sequence). The length of the CDR3 is 16 residues.

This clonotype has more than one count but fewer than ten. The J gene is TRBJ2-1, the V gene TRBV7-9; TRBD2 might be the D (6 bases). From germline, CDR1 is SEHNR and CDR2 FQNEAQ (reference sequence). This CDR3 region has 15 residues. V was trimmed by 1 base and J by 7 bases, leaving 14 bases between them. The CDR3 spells CASSLVSGLQNEQFF. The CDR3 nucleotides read TGTGCCAGCAGCTTAGTCTCGGGACTGCAGAATGAGCAGTTCTTC.

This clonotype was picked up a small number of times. CDR3 protein: CASSLGAGASTDTQYF. In DNA, the CDR3 is TGTGCCAGCAGCTTAGGGGCGGGGGCTAGCACAGATACGCAGTATTTT. The chain combines TRBV7-3 with TRBJ2-3; a possible D gene is TRBD2 (7 bases). The germline V and J ends were trimmed by 2 bases and 0 bases, with 12 bases remaining between them. This CDR3 has 16 amino acids. The germline CDR1 and CDR2 sequences are SGHTA and FQGTGA.